The 9 T cell receptor beta chains below come from one sample, sequenced in a study of CD8 T cells in ankylosing spondylitis. Overall study results and limits: A motif of 7 to 9 highly homologous TCR beta variants was seen as apparently characteristic of ankylosing spondylitis blood.

No antigen has been identified for these receptors. A single record per CDR3 protein comes from TCRdb applying MiXCR to the 5' RACE reads. Among about 750,000 distinct CDR3 sequences, 19% were seen once, and the ten largest hold over 15%. The sample was blood, either unsorted or a sorted T cell fraction (not recorded which). These receptor sequences come from a male donor with ankylosing spondylitis.

The J gene is TRBJ2-2, the V gene TRBV7-3; D is possibly TRBD1 (6 bases). Germline CDR1 SGHTA, CDR2 FQGTGA. The CDR3 contains 16 residues. With 4 bases removed from V and 0 bases from J, the gap between germline ends came to 12 bases. This CDR3 is CASSSGVWANTGELFF. CDR3 nucleotides: TGTGCCAGCAGCTCAGGGGTTTGGGCGAACACCGGGGAGCTGTTTTTT.

A few counts support this clonotype. The chain employs TRBV13 and TRBJ2-1, with a possible D match to TRBD2 (6 bases). The V end lost 0 bases, the J end lost 6 bases, and 15 bases lay between the germline ends. The germline V gene has CDR1 PRHDT and CDR2 FYEKMQ (reference sequence). The CDR3 spans 16 residues. Written as DNA, the CDR3 is TGTGCCAGCAGCTTAGGACTAGCCAATCCCACCAATGAGCAGTTCTTC. It translates to CASSLGLANPTNEQFF.

The gene calls are TRBV12-3 or TRBV12-4 and TRBJ2-3; D is undetermined. The CDR3 extends over 16 amino acids. The V end was cut by 5 bases, the J end by 2 bases, with 17 bases between. CDR3 DNA: TGTGCCAGCAGTCTACGACTGGATCCCGCCACAGATACGCAGTATTTT. This encodes CASSLRLDPATDTQYF.

The rearrangement links TRBV6-1 to TRBJ2-5, with 9 nucleotides matching TRBD2. This CDR3 has 15 amino acids. V was clipped by 1 base and J by 4 bases; unmatched bases: 4. Germline V gene data show CDR1 as MNHNS and CDR2 as SASEGT. The CDR3 here is CASSEVAGGPETQYF. The CDR3 DNA reads TGTGCCAGCAGTGAAGTGGCGGGGGGGCCAGAGACCCAGTACTTC.

The J gene is TRBJ2-1, the V gene TRBV7-2, with TRBD2 matching 9 bases. Germline lookup yields CDR1 SGHTA and CDR2 FQGNSA. After removal of 5 bases from V and 0 bases from J, the junction contained 8 bases not matched to a gene. This CDR3 is 17 amino acids long. The CDR3 DNA reads TGTGCCAGCAGCCGGAGGACTAGCGCGAACTCCTACAATGAGCAGTTCTTC. Its protein product is CASSRRTSANSYNEQFF.

V is TRBV6-4 and J is TRBJ2-7, with D unclear. Trimming removed 1 base from V and 0 bases from J, with 7 bases in between. CDR3 length: 14 amino acids. Germline V gene lookup returns CDR1 MRHNA and CDR2 SNTAGT. The CDR3 sequence is CASSDYGNSYEQYF. As DNA, the CDR3 is TGTGCCAGCAGTGACTACGGCAACTCCTACGAGCAGTACTTC.

The chain employs TRBV18 and TRBJ1-1; TRBD1 matches at 7 bases. The germline V gene encodes CDR1 KGHSH and CDR2 LQKENI. CDR3 length: 15 residues. Trimming at V came to 3 bases and at J to 3 bases, leaving 7 bases not matched to a gene. CDR3 residues: CASSPTLTGHTEAFF. CDR3 DNA: TGTGCCAGCTCACCTACTTTGACAGGGCACACTGAAGCTTTCTTT.

The chain joins TRBV20-1 to TRBJ2-1, with 8 positions matching TRBD2. This CDR3 contains 16 residues. CDR1 DFQATT and CDR2 SNEGSKA come from the germline V gene (reference sequence). V was clipped by 0 bases and J by 7 bases; unmatched bases: 11. The CDR3 coding sequence is TGCAGTGCTAGAGACCCGACTAGCGTCTTATATAATGAGCAGTTCTTC. Translating gives CSARDPTSVLYNEQFF.

The V gene is TRBV11-2, the J gene TRBJ2-7; the D is unclear. The V end was cut by 4 bases, the J end by 1 base, with 11 bases between. The germline gives CDR1 SGHAT, CDR2 FQNNGV. The CDR3 loop spans 14 amino acids. CDR3 nucleotides: TGTGCCAGCAGCTCCGAGGACGGATCCTACGAGCAGTACTTC. Residues: CASSSEDGSYEQYF.